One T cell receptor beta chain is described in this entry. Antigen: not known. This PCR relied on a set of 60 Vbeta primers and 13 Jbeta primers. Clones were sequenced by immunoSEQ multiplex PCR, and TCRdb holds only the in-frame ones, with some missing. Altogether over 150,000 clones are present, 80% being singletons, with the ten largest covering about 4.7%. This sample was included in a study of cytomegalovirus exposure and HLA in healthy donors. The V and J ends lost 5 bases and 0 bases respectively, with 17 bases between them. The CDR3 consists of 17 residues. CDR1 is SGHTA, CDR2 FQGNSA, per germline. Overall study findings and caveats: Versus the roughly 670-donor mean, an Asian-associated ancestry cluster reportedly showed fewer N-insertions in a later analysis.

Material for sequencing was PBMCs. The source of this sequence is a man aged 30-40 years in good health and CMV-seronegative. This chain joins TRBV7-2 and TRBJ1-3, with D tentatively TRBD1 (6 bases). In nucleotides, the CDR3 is TGTGCCAGCAGCCCTTCGACAGGTTTTTACTCTGGAAACACCATATATTTT. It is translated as CASSPSTGFYSGNTIYF.